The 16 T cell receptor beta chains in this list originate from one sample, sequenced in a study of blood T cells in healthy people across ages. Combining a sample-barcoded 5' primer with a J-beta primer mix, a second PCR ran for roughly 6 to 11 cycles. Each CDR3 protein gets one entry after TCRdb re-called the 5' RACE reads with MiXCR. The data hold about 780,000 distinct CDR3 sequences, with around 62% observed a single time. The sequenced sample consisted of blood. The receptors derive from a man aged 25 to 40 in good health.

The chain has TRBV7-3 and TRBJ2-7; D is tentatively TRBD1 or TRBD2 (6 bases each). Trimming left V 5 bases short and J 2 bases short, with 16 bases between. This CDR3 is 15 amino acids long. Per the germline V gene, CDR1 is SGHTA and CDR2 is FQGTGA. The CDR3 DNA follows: TGTGCCAGCAGCCCAAGCCCAGGGGAGGCCTACGAGCAGTACTTC. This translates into CASSPSPGEAYEQYF. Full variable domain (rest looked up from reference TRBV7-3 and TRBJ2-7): GAGVSQTPSNKVTEKGKYVELRCDPISGHTALYWYRQSLGQGPEFLIYFQGTGAADDSGLPNDRFFAVRPEGSVSTLKIQRTERGDSAVYLCASSPSPGEAYEQYFGPGTRLTVT.

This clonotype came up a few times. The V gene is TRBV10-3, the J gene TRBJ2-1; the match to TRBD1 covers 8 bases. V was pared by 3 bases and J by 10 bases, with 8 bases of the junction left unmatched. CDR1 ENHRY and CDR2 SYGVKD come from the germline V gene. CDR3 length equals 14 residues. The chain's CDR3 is CAISDGQGVKEQFF. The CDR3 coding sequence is TGTGCCATCAGTGACGGACAGGGAGTTAAAGAGCAGTTCTTC.

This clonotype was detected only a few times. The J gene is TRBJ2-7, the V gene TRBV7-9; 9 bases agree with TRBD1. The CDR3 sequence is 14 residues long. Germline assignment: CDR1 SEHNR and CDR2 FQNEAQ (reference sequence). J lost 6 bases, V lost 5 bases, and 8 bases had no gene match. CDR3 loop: CASSTGTGLSEQYF. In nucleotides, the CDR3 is TGTGCCAGCAGCACCGGGACAGGGTTGAGCGAGCAGTACTTC.

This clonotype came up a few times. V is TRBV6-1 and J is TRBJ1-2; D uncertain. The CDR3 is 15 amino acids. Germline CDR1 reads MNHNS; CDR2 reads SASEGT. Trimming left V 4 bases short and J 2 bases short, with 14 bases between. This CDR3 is CASSVADNMNYGYTF. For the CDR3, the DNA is TGTGCCAGCAGTGTGGCGGATAATATGAACTATGGCTACACCTTC.

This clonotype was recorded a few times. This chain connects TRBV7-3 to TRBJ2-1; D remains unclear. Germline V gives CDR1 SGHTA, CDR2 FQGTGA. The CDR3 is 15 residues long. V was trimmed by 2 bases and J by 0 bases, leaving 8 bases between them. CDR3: CASSLWQLSYNEQFF. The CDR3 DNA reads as TGTGCCAGCAGCTTATGGCAACTCTCCTACAATGAGCAGTTCTTC.

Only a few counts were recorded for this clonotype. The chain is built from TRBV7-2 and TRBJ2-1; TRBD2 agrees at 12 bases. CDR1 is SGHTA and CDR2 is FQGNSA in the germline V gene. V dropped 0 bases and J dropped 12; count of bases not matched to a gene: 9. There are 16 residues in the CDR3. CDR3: CASSLAASGGALTQFF. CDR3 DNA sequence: TGTGCCAGCAGCTTAGCGGCTAGCGGGGGGGCCTTAACGCAGTTCTTC.

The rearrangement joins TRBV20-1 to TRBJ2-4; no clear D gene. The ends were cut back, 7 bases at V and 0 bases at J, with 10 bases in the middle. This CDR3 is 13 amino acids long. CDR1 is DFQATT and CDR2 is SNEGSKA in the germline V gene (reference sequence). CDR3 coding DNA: TGCAGTGGGATACAGAGAGCCAAAAACATTCAGTACTTC. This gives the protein CSGIQRAKNIQYF.

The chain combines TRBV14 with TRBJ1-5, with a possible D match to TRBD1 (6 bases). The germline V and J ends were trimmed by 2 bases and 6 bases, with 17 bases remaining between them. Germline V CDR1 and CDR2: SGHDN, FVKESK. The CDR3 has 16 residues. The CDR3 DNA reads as TGTGCCAGCAGCCAAACCTTAGGCGGGGGCACTCAGCCCCAGCATTTT. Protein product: CASSQTLGGGTQPQHF.

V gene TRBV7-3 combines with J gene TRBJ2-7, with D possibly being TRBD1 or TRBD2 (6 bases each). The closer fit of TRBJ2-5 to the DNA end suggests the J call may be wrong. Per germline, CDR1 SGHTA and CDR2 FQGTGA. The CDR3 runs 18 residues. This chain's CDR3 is CASSLTDSPYGSGATQYF. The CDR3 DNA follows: TGTGCCAGCAGCTTAACGGATTCACCCTATGGGTCGGGGGCGACCCAGTACTTC.

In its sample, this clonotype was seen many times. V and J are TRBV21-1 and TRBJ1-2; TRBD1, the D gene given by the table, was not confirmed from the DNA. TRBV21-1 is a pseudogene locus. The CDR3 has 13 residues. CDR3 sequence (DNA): TGTGCCAGCAGCCCATCCGGGATTTCTGGCTACACCTTC. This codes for CASSPSGISGYTF.

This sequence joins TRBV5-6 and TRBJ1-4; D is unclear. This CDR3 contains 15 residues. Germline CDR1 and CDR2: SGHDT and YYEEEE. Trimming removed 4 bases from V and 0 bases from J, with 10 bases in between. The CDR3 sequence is CASSTTDATNEKLFF. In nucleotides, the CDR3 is TGTGCCAGCAGCACGACGGATGCAACTAATGAAAAACTGTTTTTT.

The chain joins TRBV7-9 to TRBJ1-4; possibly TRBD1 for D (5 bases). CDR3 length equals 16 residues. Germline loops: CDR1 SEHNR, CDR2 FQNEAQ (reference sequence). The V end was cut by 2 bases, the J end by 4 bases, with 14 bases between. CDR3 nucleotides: TGTGCCAGCAGCTTAATTGGGGGACTTCTTAATGAAAAACTGTTTTTT. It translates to CASSLIGGLLNEKLFF.

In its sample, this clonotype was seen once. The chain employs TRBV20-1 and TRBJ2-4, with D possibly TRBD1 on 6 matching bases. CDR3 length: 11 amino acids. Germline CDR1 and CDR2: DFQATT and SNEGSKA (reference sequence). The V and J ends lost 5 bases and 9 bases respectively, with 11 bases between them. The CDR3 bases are TGCAGTGCTCCCCTGGGGGCCATTCAGTACTTC. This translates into CSAPLGAIQYF.

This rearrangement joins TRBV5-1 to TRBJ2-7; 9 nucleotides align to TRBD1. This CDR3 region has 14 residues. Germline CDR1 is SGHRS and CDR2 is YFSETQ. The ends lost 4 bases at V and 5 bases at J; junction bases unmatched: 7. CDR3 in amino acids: CASSVRTGVNEQYF. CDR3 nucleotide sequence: TGCGCCAGCAGCGTGAGGACAGGGGTTAACGAGCAGTACTTC.

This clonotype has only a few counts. The chain's CDR3 is CSVEVFGPYEQYF. The CDR3 region has the DNA TGCAGCGTTGAAGTCTTCGGTCCCTACGAGCAGTACTTC. V usage is TRBV29-1 and J usage is TRBJ2-7; D not certain. V lost 1 base and J lost 2, with 9 bases in between. Germline-derived CDR1 and CDR2 are SQVTM and ANQGSEA. The CDR3 is 13 amino acids.

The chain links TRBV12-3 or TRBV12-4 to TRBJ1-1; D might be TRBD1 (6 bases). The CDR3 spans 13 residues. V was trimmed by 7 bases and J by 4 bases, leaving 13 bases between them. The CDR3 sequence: CASTKGGGTEAFF. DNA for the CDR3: TGTGCCAGCACCAAAGGGGGGGGCACTGAAGCTTTCTTT.